This is a list of T cell receptor beta chains from one sample in a study of T cell repertoires in cytomegalovirus infection. TCRdb reprocessed the reads via MiXCR and lists one record per CDR3 protein. Among about 770,000 distinct CDR3 sequences listed, around 29% were seen once. These receptors have no identified antigens. This specimen consisted of cultured CD8+ T cells from PBMCs, obtained from culture after CMV antigen stimulation. The origin of the receptors is a human donor in good health (CMV status not recorded). Some clones in this sample may be carry-over from other donors' samples. Each CDR3 is given with its conserved first and last residue. The order of the fields is V gene, J gene, clone size, D gene, CDR3 protein, CDR3 DNA. D genes are given only for firm matches. Expanded clones are given a class, and other clones once, few, many or no size at all.

v_call: TRBV2
j_call: TRBJ1-2
clone_size: .
d_call: TRBD1
cdr3_aa: CASSDDRVWLESYGYTF
cdr3_nt: TGTGCCAGCAGCGACGACAGGGTGTGGTTGGAGAGCTATGGCTACACCTTC

v_call: TRBV6-2/TRBV6-3
j_call: TRBJ2-1
clone_size: few
d_call: TRBD2
cdr3_aa: CASRLMGRTSGGDNEQFF
cdr3_nt: TGTGCCAGCAGATTAATGGGAAGGACTAGCGGGGGGGACAATGAGCAGTTCTTC

v_call: TRBV27
j_call: TRBJ2-7
clone_size: few
d_call: TRBD2
cdr3_aa: CASSHPREGNYEQYF
cdr3_nt: TGTGCCAGCAGTCACCCTAGGGAGGGGAACTACGAGCAGTACTTC

v_call: TRBV29-1
j_call: TRBJ2-2
clone_size: .
d_call: .
cdr3_aa: CSALSGELFF
cdr3_nt: TGCAGCGCATTATCCGGGGAGCTGTTTTTT

v_call: TRBV12-3/TRBV12-4
j_call: TRBJ1-2
clone_size: .
d_call: .
cdr3_aa: CASSFDKAFRYTF
cdr3_nt: TGTGCCAGCAGTTTCGACAAGGCCTTTCGCTACACCTTC

v_call: TRBV6-1
j_call: TRBJ2-3
clone_size: .
d_call: .
cdr3_aa: CASPARVSDPTDTQYF
cdr3_nt: TGTGCCAGCCCAGCCCGGGTCTCCGACCCCACAGATACGCAGTATTTT

v_call: TRBV12-3/TRBV12-4
j_call: TRBJ1-4
clone_size: many
d_call: .
cdr3_aa: CASSLGRSGEKLFF
cdr3_nt: TGTGCCAGCAGTTTAGGAAGGAGTGGTGAAAAACTGTTTTTT

v_call: TRBV6-4
j_call: TRBJ2-1
clone_size: few
d_call: .
cdr3_aa: CASSDSMGSGSYNEQFF
cdr3_nt: TGTGCCAGCAGTGACTCGATGGGCTCAGGCTCCTACAATGAGCAGTTCTTC

v_call: TRBV12-3/TRBV12-4
j_call: TRBJ1-1
clone_size: few
d_call: .
cdr3_aa: CASKLPSGGPLMNTEAFF
cdr3_nt: TGTGCCAGCAAACTCCCGTCGGGGGGCCCGTTGATGAACACTGAAGCTTTCTTT

v_call: TRBV9
j_call: TRBJ2-2
clone_size: .
d_call: TRBD2
cdr3_aa: CASSVSRGGDINTGELFF
cdr3_nt: TGTGCCAGCAGCGTATCAAGGGGAGGGGATATCAACACCGGGGAGCTGTTTTTT

v_call: TRBV7-8
j_call: TRBJ2-1
clone_size: once
d_call: TRBD2
cdr3_aa: CASSLGTGLSSYNEQFF
cdr3_nt: TGTGCCAGCAGCTTAGGTACGGGACTAAGCTCCTACAATGAGCAGTTCTTC

v_call: TRBV12-3/TRBV12-4
j_call: TRBJ1-6
clone_size: .
d_call: .
cdr3_aa: CASSLSRGSNSPLHF
cdr3_nt: TGTGCCAGCAGTTTATCCAGGGGCAGTAATTCACCCCTCCACTTT

v_call: TRBV7-9
j_call: TRBJ2-2
clone_size: .
d_call: .
cdr3_aa: CASSRSADPTGELFF
cdr3_nt: TGTGCCAGCAGCCGTTCGGCAGACCCCACCGGGGAGCTGTTTTTT

v_call: TRBV25-1
j_call: TRBJ2-3
clone_size: .
d_call: TRBD1
cdr3_aa: CASSGPGGPSTDTQYF
cdr3_nt: TGTGCCAGCAGTGGTCCAGGGGGCCCTAGCACAGATACGCAGTATTTT